These T cell receptor beta chains were read from a single sample in a study of shared clonotypes between healthy human individuals. Generated by immunoSEQ multiplex PCR, the TCRdb table keeps only in-frame clones and is missing some. The sample records about 2.2 million clones, around 93% being singletons. The source material was naive CD8+ T cells from PBMCs. The receptors here all came from a man younger than 35 in good health. Some clones in this sample may be carry-over from other donors' samples. CDR3s include the opening cysteine and the closing phenylalanine or tryptophan. A D gene is named only where the DNA matches it firmly.

V,D,J,CDR3
TRBV27,.,TRBJ2-6,CASSERFSGANVLTF
TRBV28,.,TRBJ1-1,CASSLSPAGTEAFF
TRBV7-2,TRBD1,TRBJ1-6,CASSLDGNRGWPLHF
TRBV7-9,.,TRBJ2-2,CASSLPLGAVTGELFF
TRBV7-6,TRBD2,TRBJ2-3,CASSLEEGSGSPDTQYF
TRBV7-9,.,TRBJ2-5,CASSRTLQETQYF
TRBV4-3,TRBD2,TRBJ2-1,CASSQDAASGYNEQFF
TRBV1,.,TRBJ2-1,CTSSPPGDEQFF
TRBV29-1,.,TRBJ1-2,CSALAGYGYTF
TRBV28,.,TRBJ2-7,CASSFSDTYEQYF
TRBV7-6,.,TRBJ2-5,CASSSQAYQETQYF
TRBV7-2,TRBD2,TRBJ2-7,CASSSRLAGVFYEQYF
TRBV5-1,TRBD1,TRBJ1-4,CASSWTFPGGANEKLFF
TRBV29-1,.,TRBJ2-7,CSARGVQGSYEQYF
TRBV27,.,TRBJ2-3,CASGGLGTDTQYF
TRBV14,.,TRBJ2-7,CASSLRDGAYEQYF
TRBV27,TRBD2,TRBJ2-2,CASSLYASGSGELFF
TRBV13,.,TRBJ2-7,CASSLGGMSSYEQYF
TRBV25-1,TRBD2,TRBJ2-1,CASSEGTSGYNEQFF
TRBV19,.,TRBJ2-7,CASSPTPGNVYEQYF
TRBV27,TRBD1,TRBJ1-1,CAIGRGPRDTEAFF
TRBV27,.,TRBJ2-7,CASSDNGPGNSYEQYF
TRBV19,.,TRBJ1-1,CASSPTRTEAFF
TRBV9,.,TRBJ2-1,CASSVGGGNEQFF
TRBV19,.,TRBJ2-5,CASSILADWQETQYF
TRBV11-3,TRBD1,TRBJ2-7,CASNLPGQSYEQYF
TRBV6-4,TRBD1,TRBJ2-1,CASSEGQGRWEQFF
TRBV6-5,.,TRBJ2-5,CASIWGRADQETQYF
TRBV27,TRBD1,TRBJ2-7,CASSPSQGARTYEQYF
TRBV6-6,.,TRBJ1-2,CASSYQGGYTF
TRBV9,.,TRBJ1-3,CASSVVGYPSGNTIYF
TRBV7-6,.,TRBJ1-4,CASSLSFLSRGGKLFF
TRBV25-1,TRBD1,TRBJ1-4,CASSTLRTGDEKLFF
TRBV7-6,.,TRBJ2-2,CASSHRETTGELFF
TRBV29-1,.,TRBJ2-6,CSVAPLAGANVLTF
TRBV10-3,.,TRBJ1-5,CAISESKGDANQPQHF
TRBV10-3,.,TRBJ2-7,CAISGGPSVYEQYF
TRBV18,.,TRBJ2-5,CASSPPTGLGETQYF
TRBV19,.,TRBJ2-1,CASSYHRYNEQFF
TRBV30,.,TRBJ1-2,CAAIPPNYGYTF
TRBV11-2,.,TRBJ2-2,CASSHDRSGELFF
TRBV7-2,TRBD1,TRBJ1-5,CASSLDDRAGQPQHF
TRBV5-1,.,TRBJ2-7,CASSKAGIEEQYF
TRBV11-2,.,TRBJ1-1,CASSLGTAAEAFF
TRBV13,TRBD2,TRBJ2-3,CASSFGLAGSTDTQYF
TRBV19,.,TRBJ2-2,CASHGDRWWELFF
TRBV5-6,TRBD2,TRBJ2-1,CASSLALSGTSVHNEQFF
TRBV30,.,TRBJ2-1,CAWSQGGSEQFF
TRBV19,.,TRBJ1-1,CASSLRGWNTEAFF
TRBV6-1,.,TRBJ2-1,CASSELSSPAYNEQFF
TRBV5-1,TRBD1,TRBJ2-7,CASSLATTGGDPYEQYF
TRBV5-4,.,TRBJ2-2,CASSFAAGELFF
TRBV10-3,.,TRBJ2-7,CATQEGPYYEQYF
TRBV11-2,.,TRBJ2-1,CASSLGPQRSSYNEQFF
TRBV6-1,.,TRBJ2-7,CASKLRVATYEQYF
TRBV6-5,.,TRBJ1-3,CASRPRGSSGNTIYF
TRBV5-4,TRBD1,TRBJ1-2,CASSGGQPFYGYTF